Listed here is a single T cell receptor beta chain. Its antigen is currently unknown. The data are from a study of chemoradiotherapy in HPV16-positive cancers. The assay was immunoSEQ multiplex PCR, and TCRdb's table has in-frame clones only and misses some. This table holds over 10,000 clones, more than 65% found once. Samples were taken several times over chemoradiotherapy. Trimming took 0 bases from V and 6 from J; bases not matched to a gene: 3. CDR1 WNHNN and CDR2 SYGVQD come from the germline V gene (reference sequence). The CDR3 consists of 14 residues. Findings and limits, study-wide: HPV-responsive T-cell expansion during chemoradiotherapy was linked to improved recurrence-free survival in HPV16-positive patients.

The J gene is TRBJ2-3, the V gene TRBV10-1, with 7 bases lining up with TRBD2. This clonotype was obtained from a human donor with HPV-associated anogenital cancer. This specimen was taken from a patient who underwent chemoradiotherapy. The CDR3 bases are TGCGCCAGCAGTGAGTCGGGAGGGGTCGATACGCAGTATTTT. This gives the protein CASSESGGVDTQYF.